Listed here are 10 T cell receptor beta chains from one sample, sequenced in a study of blood T cell repertoires in COVID-19. Data came from immunoSEQ multiplex PCR; TCRdb stores just in-frame clones and leaves some out. This table has roughly 78,000 clones, 75% to 90% appearing once. The sequenced sample was peripheral blood. These receptor sequences come from a man aged 45-65 years with COVID-19, enrolled during active disease.

The chain uses TRBV7-2 and TRBJ1-3, with TRBD1 as a possible D gene (5 bases). Germline V gene sequence: CDR1 SGHTA, CDR2 FQGNSA. V was trimmed by 1 base and J by 6 bases, leaving 10 bases between them. The CDR3 length is 14 residues. Here the CDR3 reads CASSLEGMANTIYF. The CDR3 region has the DNA TGTGCCAGCAGCTTAGAGGGGATGGCAAACACCATATATTTT. Looking up the rest from reference TRBV7-2 and TRBJ1-3 gives the full variable domain: GAGVSQSPSNKVTEKGKDVELRCDPISGHTALYWYRQSLGQGLEFLIYFQGNSAPDKSGLPSDRFSAERTGGSVSTLTIQRTQQEDSAVYLCASSLEGMANTIYFGEGSWLTVV.

V is TRBV2 and J is TRBJ1-5, with TRBD1 identical over 9 bases. This CDR3 comprises 18 residues. The germline CDR1 and CDR2 sequences are SNHLY and FYNNEI. V shed 6 bases and J 0 bases; nucleotides not matched to a gene: 12. CDR3 in DNA: TGTGCCAGCAGCCTATGGGTCGGACAGGGGTATAGCAATCAGCCCCAGCATTTT. It is translated as CASSLWVGQGYSNQPQHF.

The chain is built from TRBV15 and TRBJ1-1; no definite D call. CDR3 length equals 14 residues. Germline CDR1 reads LNHNV; CDR2 reads YYDKDF (reference sequence). The ends were cut back, 1 base at V and 1 base at J, with 7 bases in the middle. DNA for the CDR3: TGTGCCACCAGCAGAGTCAGGCAGAACACTGAAGCTTTCTTT. Protein sequence: CATSRVRQNTEAFF.

The J gene is TRBJ2-3, the V gene TRBV6-6; TRBD2 aligns across 7 bases. Germline V CDR1 and CDR2: MNHNY, SVGAGI (reference sequence). V was pared by 5 bases and J by 5 bases, with 1 base of the junction left unmatched. The CDR3 has 12 amino acids. The CDR3 region has the DNA TGTGCCAGCAGTCGGGAGGAAGATACGCAGTATTTT. It encodes CASSREEDTQYF.

The V and J genes are TRBV14 and TRBJ1-2; D call uncertain. From germline, CDR1 is SGHDN and CDR2 FVKESK. The V and J ends lost 0 bases and 8 bases respectively, with 10 bases between them. This CDR3 spans 13 amino acids. CDR3 in amino acids: CASSQDPNRGYTF. CDR3 DNA: TGTGCCAGCAGCCAAGATCCGAATCGGGGCTACACCTTC.

The genes are TRBV6-2 or TRBV6-3 and TRBJ1-5; 8 bases line up with TRBD1. The CDR3 extends over 14 amino acids. With V trimmed by 6 bases and J by 2 bases, 3 bases remained unmatched. In germline, CDR1 is MNHEY, CDR2 SVGEGT. The CDR3 spells CASSRTGRNQPQHF. The CDR3 bases are TGTGCCAGCAGCCGGACAGGGCGCAATCAGCCCCAGCATTTT.

The rearrangement joins TRBV5-1 to TRBJ2-7, with D tentatively TRBD1 (6 bases). Germline lookup yields CDR1 SGHRS and CDR2 YFSETQ. Trimming pared 4 bases from V and 0 bases from J, leaving 8 bases between. CDR3 length: 13 residues. CDR3 coding DNA: TGCGCCAGCAGCCACAGGGACTCCTACGAGCAGTACTTC. Its protein product is CASSHRDSYEQYF.

About this clone itself: Relative to the germline gene, one junction end is altered; a read error may explain this. The chain has TRBV4-1 and TRBJ2-7, with a possible D match to TRBD2 (5 bases). There are 15 residues in the CDR3. Per germline, CDR1 MGHRA and CDR2 YSYEKL. The CDR3 is CARSRPGSLSGEQYF. The DNA for the CDR3 is TGCGCCCGCAGCCGACCCGGCTCCCTCTCGGGGGAGCAGTACTTC.

The genes are TRBV7-6 and TRBJ1-1; no definite D call. Trimming removed 4 bases from V and 0 bases from J, with 6 bases in between. CDR1 is SGHVS and CDR2 is FNYEAQ in the germline V gene. CDR3 length: 13 residues. Here the CDR3 reads CASSYQVNTEAFF. CDR3 coding DNA: TGTGCCAGCAGCTATCAGGTGAACACTGAAGCTTTCTTT.

V is TRBV7-2 and J is TRBJ2-7; the D gene is possibly TRBD1 (7 bases). The CDR3 spans 15 residues. Looked up from germline, CDR1 is SGHTA and CDR2 is FQGNSA. The germline V and J ends were trimmed by 5 bases and 3 bases, with 17 bases remaining between them. The CDR3 spells CASSPQGGAFYEQYF. CDR3 sequence (DNA): TGTGCCAGCAGCCCCCAGGGGGGAGCTTTCTACGAGCAGTACTTC.